This TCR beta chain was recorded in a study of T cells in Graves' hyperthyroidism and ophthalmopathy. RNA transcripts provided the source from which TCR beta CDR3 regions were amplified. HTBI primers were the set used in a first-round RT-PCR of the TCR CDR3. TCRdb re-called the multiplex PCR reads with MiXCR, one entry per CDR3 protein. This table has approximately 690,000 distinct CDR3 sequences, roughly 20% appearing once. This clonotype was observed at least ten times. V lost 1 base to trimming and J lost 3 bases, with 12 bases between them. The V gene's germline CDR1 is MDHEN and CDR2 SYDVKM. The CDR3 totals 15 residues.

This sequence was found in a man between 25 and 39 years old with Graves' ophthalmopathy. This chain uses TRBV28 with TRBJ1-2; D not certain. The sample taken for sequencing was blood. The CDR3, as DNA: TGTGCCAGCAGTTTATTGCAGAACATGGACTATGGCTACACCTTC. Its translation is CASSLLQNMDYGYTF.